This T cell receptor (beta chain) was retrieved from a study of blood T cell repertoires in COVID-19 (dated by TCRdb to the early 2020s). In the study overall: Samples from collaborators originated in the United States, Italy and Spain and spanned both the acute and convalescent phases of COVID-19. The material from the prospective study consisted of cDNA or gDNA derived from T cells, B-cell-depleted T cells, or PBMCs. Subjects who had been exposed to COVID-19, were actively infected with it, or had recovered from it provided the deeply sampled blood TCRbeta repertoires that made up the dataset. The repertoires were released in a freely available public database intended as a resource for research on the immune response to SARS-CoV-2. Samples came from the ongoing ImmuneRACE study (first 160 participants) plus 1,254 subjects from 6 global collaborators. A de-identified subject ID, COVID-19 status, age in years and sex were almost always included in the sample metadata. Where available, HLA class I and class II types were taken from metadata supplied by the sample provider and were not determined by assay-based typing. The investigation overall reported the following: How much clinical and demographic metadata was included differed by source and by participant, and the metadata was provided uncurated.

With respect to this clone: Its recognized antigen is unknown. Per-base quality was not reported, and no clone a single base away is much larger than it.

Participants in the prospective study were aged about 18 to 95 years, lived in 20 to 25 United States geographic areas, and enrolled through a virtual design. In the prospective study, cohorts were assigned on the basis of participant-reported clinical history obtained from a screening survey and a study questionnaire. A participant counted as exposed if, within 2 weeks of entering the study, that participant had been in contact with someone who had a PCR-confirmed or clinician-diagnosed COVID-19 case. Mobile phlebotomists in the prospective study collected whole blood, serum and a nasopharyngeal or oropharyngeal swab from every participant. Additional blood draws and questionnaires over an approximately 2-month period could optionally be provided by prospective study participants. Before DNA extraction, prospective study blood samples were shipped either frozen or at room temperature. V is cut back by 4 bases and J by 4 bases, with 7 bases in the junction unmatched. According to the germline V gene (reference sequence), CDR1 reads LGHDT and CDR2 reads YNNKEL. The CDR3 contains 15 residues, cysteine and phenylalanine counted. Kept here is only the CDR3 DNA, which spans 45 bases and is read in frame from base 1.

TCRbeta CDR3 regions were amplified from genomic DNA by means of the immunoSEQ Assay, a bias-controlled multiplex PCR. In the authors' own workflow: Within the assay, amplification of reference gene primers was used to estimate how many nucleated cells each sample contained. To quantify the absolute abundance of each unique TCRbeta CDR3 rearrangement, sequence reads were collapsed and filtered. For each sample, productive Simpson clonality was calculated as the square root of Simpson's diversity index across productive rearrangements. In TCRdb, the immuneACCESS table is reduced to in-frame sequences with V and J assigned. These tables do not hold every clone; where another copy was compared, an unresolved V gene accounts for under half, and the others remain unexplained. That table furnishes V, J and clone size, whereas the DNA furnished D and trimming. In all, the sample holds over 350,000 clones, and approximately 93% of those were seen once. The ten largest clones add up to about 0.86% of the sample.

The sequence came from a woman between 40 and 55 years old who had been exposed to COVID-19. The sequencing input was PBMCs or T cells enriched from blood (not recorded which). The chain is encoded by TRBV3-1 (or the pseudogene TRBV3-2) joined to TRBJ1-3; 7 central nucleotides agree with TRBD1. For the CDR3, the sequence is CASSPSGTAGNTIYF. The nucleotide sequence is TGTGCCAGCAGCCCGTCCGGGACAGCCGGAAACACCATATATTTT.